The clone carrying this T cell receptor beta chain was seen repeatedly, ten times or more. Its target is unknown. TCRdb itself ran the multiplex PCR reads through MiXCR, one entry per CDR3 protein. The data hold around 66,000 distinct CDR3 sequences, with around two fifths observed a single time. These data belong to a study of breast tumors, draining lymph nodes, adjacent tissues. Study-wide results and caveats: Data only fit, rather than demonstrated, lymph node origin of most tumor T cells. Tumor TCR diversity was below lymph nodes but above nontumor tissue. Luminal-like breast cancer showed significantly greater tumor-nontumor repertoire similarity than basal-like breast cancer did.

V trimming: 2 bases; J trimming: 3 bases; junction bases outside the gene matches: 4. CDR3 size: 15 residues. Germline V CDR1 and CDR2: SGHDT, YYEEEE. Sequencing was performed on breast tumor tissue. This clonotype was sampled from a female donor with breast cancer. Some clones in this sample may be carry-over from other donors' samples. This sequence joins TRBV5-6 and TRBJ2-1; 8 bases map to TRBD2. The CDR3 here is CASSLPGTSYNEQFF. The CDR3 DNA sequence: TGTGCCAGCAGCTTACCCGGGACTAGCTACAATGAGCAGTTCTTC.